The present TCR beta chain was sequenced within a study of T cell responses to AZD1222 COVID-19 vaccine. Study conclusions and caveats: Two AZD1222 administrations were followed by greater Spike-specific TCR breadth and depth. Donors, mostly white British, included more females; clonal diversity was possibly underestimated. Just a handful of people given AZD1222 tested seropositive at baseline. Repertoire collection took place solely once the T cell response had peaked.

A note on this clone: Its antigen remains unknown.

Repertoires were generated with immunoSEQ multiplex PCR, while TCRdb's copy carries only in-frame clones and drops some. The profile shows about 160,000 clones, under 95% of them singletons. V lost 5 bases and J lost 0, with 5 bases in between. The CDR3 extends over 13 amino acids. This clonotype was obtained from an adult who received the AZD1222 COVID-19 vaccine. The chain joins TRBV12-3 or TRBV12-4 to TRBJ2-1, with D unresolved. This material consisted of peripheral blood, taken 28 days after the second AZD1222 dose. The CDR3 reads CASSPYSYNEQFF. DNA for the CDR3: TGTGCCAGCAGTCCATACTCCTACAATGAGCAGTTCTTC.